The 3 T cell receptor beta chains below come from one sample, sequenced in a study of cytomegalovirus exposure and HLA in healthy donors. Researchers ran the PCR with 60 Vbeta and 13 Jbeta primers. Sequenced by immunoSEQ multiplex PCR; TCRdb stores in-frame clones only, minus some. The table has about 140,000 clones, 70% to 85% seen once. The sample taken for sequencing was PBMCs. The receptors stem from an older woman in good health and CMV-seropositive.

The chain combines TRBV6-1 with TRBJ1-1, with a possible D match to TRBD1 (5 bases). The CDR3 is 14 residues long. Germline V lookup: CDR1 MNHNS, CDR2 SASEGT. The V gene lost 5 bases and the J gene lost 1 base, with 11 bases spanning the gap. Here the CDR3 DNA reads TGTGCCAGCAGTCACCAAGGGGAGAACACTGAAGCTTTCTTT. Translation gives CASSHQGENTEAFF.

The table lists this clone with a few counts. V and J are TRBV7-9 and TRBJ2-3; TRBD1 agrees at 11 bases. This CDR3 has 15 amino acids. Germline V gene data show CDR1 as SEHNR and CDR2 as FQNEAQ (reference sequence). V lost 1 base and J lost 4; bases outside the gene matches: 1. CDR3 nucleotide sequence: TGTGCCAGCAGCTTAGGGACAGGGGGCGCAGATACGCAGTATTTT. As protein: CASSLGTGGADTQYF.

The chain joins TRBV28 to TRBJ1-5; maybe TRBD1 (6 bases). CDR1 is MDHEN and CDR2 is SYDVKM in the germline V gene. CDR3 length: 16 residues. Trimming pared 11 bases from V and 0 bases from J, leaving 20 bases between. The CDR3 coding sequence is TGTGCCGTCGAGGACTCCGGGACACCTAGCAATCAGCCCCAGCATTTT. It yields the protein CAVEDSGTPSNQPQHF.